These 11 T cell receptor beta chains originate from one sample sequenced in a study of OX40 agonist ivuxolimab in advanced cancers. The repertoire was sequenced with immunoSEQ multiplex PCR; TCRdb's copy has only in-frame clones and lacks some. Of 40,000 or so clones listed, 82% are singletons. The specimen was CD4+ or CD8+ T cells sorted from blood, collected in a trial of the OX40 agonist ivuxolimab. The source is an adult with an advanced solid tumor such as melanoma, head and neck, liver or kidney cancer.

The chain is built from TRBV2 and TRBJ1-5; 8 bases align to TRBD1. From germline, CDR1 is SNHLY and CDR2 FYNNEI. The CDR3 covers 14 residues. After removal of 6 bases from V and 5 bases from J, the junction contained 6 bases not matched to a gene. CDR3 DNA: TGTGCCAGCAGGGACGGACAGGGCTATCAGCCCCAGCATTTT. Protein: CASRDGQGYQPQHF.

The rearrangement links TRBV18 to TRBJ1-3; 7 bases match TRBD1. This CDR3 comprises 14 residues. Germline V lookup: CDR1 KGHSH, CDR2 LQKENI. V was clipped by 3 bases and J by 3 bases; unmatched bases: 2. The CDR3 sequence is CASSPGTDGNTIYF. For the CDR3, the DNA is TGTGCCAGCTCACCCGGGACAGATGGAAACACCATATATTTT.

V usage is TRBV2 and J usage is TRBJ2-3; the D gene is possibly TRBD1 (6 bases). The V gene lost 0 bases and the J gene lost 0 bases, with 7 bases spanning the gap. The CDR3 runs to 15 residues. The germline gives CDR1 SNHLY, CDR2 FYNNEI. CDR3 nucleotides: TGTGCCAGCAGTGAAGCGGGGGCTAGCACAGATACGCAGTATTTT. Residues: CASSEAGASTDTQYF.

The chain's CDR3 is CASSVAGVETQYF. CDR3 DNA: TGTGCCAGCAGCGTAGCGGGTGTCGAGACCCAGTACTTC. The V gene is TRBV9, the J gene TRBJ2-5; D gene ambiguous. The V gene's germline CDR1 is SGDLS and CDR2 YYNGEE. The CDR3 is 13 residues long. Trimming left V 0 bases short and J 5 bases short, with 8 bases between. Filled out from reference TRBV9 and TRBJ2-5, the complete variable domain reads DSGVTQTPKHLITATGQRVTLRCSPRSGDLSVYWYQQSLDQGLQFLIQYYNGEERAKGNILERFSAQQFPDLHSELNLSSLELGDSALYFCASSVAGVETQYFGPGTRLLVL.

The chain carries TRBV7-9 and TRBJ1-1; D gene unclear. Germline CDR1 SEHNR, CDR2 FQNEAQ (reference sequence). This CDR3 is built from 15 residues. The ends were cut back, 5 bases at V and 3 bases at J, with 16 bases in the middle. CDR3 amino acids: CASSPSSRWDTEAFF. The CDR3 DNA follows: TGTGCCAGCAGCCCTTCCTCGCGTTGGGACACTGAAGCTTTCTTT.

This sequence joins TRBV9 and TRBJ2-7; D unclear. The germline V gene encodes CDR1 SGDLS and CDR2 YYNGEE. Trimming stripped 0 bases from V and 3 bases from J, with 10 bases between. This CDR3 spans 14 amino acids. CDR3 DNA: TGTGCCAGCAGCGTAGCTGGCAATTACTACGAGCAGTACTTC. Its protein is CASSVAGNYYEQYF.

This chain's CDR3 is CASSVWDGKNTEAFF. CDR3 coding DNA: TGTGCCAGCAGCGTATGGGACGGGAAGAACACTGAAGCTTTCTTT. The chain carries TRBV9 and TRBJ1-1; possibly TRBD1 for D (5 bases). Trimming removed 1 base from V and 1 base from J, with 11 bases in between. In germline, CDR1 is SGDLS, CDR2 YYNGEE. The CDR3 is 15 amino acids.

This clone has a single count. This chain joins TRBV25-1 and TRBJ2-2; TRBD1 matches at 7 bases. Germline V lookup: CDR1 MGHDK, CDR2 SYGVNS. V gave up 6 bases and J gave up 0 bases; unmatched junction bases: 7. This CDR3 has 16 residues. The chain's CDR3 is CASSPRGGPNTGELFF. The CDR3 DNA reads as TGTGCCAGCAGCCCCCGAGGGGGCCCGAACACCGGGGAGCTGTTTTTT. Combining the CDR3 with reference TRBV25-1 and TRBJ2-2 gives the whole variable domain EADIYQTPRYLVIGTGKKITLECSQTMGHDKMYWYQQDPGMELHLIHYSYGVNSTEKGDLSSESTVSRIRTEHFPLTLESARPSHTSQYLCASSPRGGPNTGELFFGEGSRLTVL.

The chain carries TRBV6-1 and TRBJ2-7; a weak D match, TRBD2 (5 bases). Germline loops: CDR1 MNHNS, CDR2 SASEGT. The CDR3 is 14 residues long. Trimming cost V 8 bases and J 3 bases, with 17 bases left between them. CDR3 sequence: CASFTPRERYEQYF. The CDR3 region has the DNA TGTGCCAGCTTCACCCCTAGGGAGCGCTACGAGCAGTACTTC.

The V and J genes are TRBV4-2 and TRBJ1-6, with D unclear. V lost 0 bases to trimming and J lost 2 bases, with 11 bases between them. The CDR3 is 17 residues long. CDR1 and CDR2 (germline): LGHNA, YNFKEQ. DNA for the CDR3: TGTGCCAGCAGCCAAGAACCTGTTTCCACCTATAATTCACCCCTCCACTTT. It yields the protein CASSQEPVSTYNSPLHF.

The gene calls are TRBV18 and TRBJ1-1; D call uncertain. The V and J ends lost 0 bases and 4 bases respectively, with 6 bases between them. Germline V lookup: CDR1 KGHSH, CDR2 LQKENI. CDR3 length: 13 amino acids. In DNA form, the CDR3 reads TGTGCCAGCTCACCACCGCGTGTCACTGAAGCTTTCTTT. This translates into CASSPPRVTEAFF.